The T cell receptor beta chain described here comes from a study of regulatory T cells in long-lasting Graves disease. Time point indicated: newly diagnosed GD, antithyroid drugs for less than 3 months. Extracted RNA from PBMCs served as the source of the TCR library. Sequencing libraries for TCR beta were prepared with iRepertoire HTBI primers and Arm-PCR of CDR3 regions. Each CDR3 protein is one row after TCRdb ran MiXCR on the multiplex PCR reads. The sample contains around 480,000 distinct CDR3 sequences, roughly 16% of which appear only once. This clonotype was seen at least ten times. These data were likewise used in another study, on T cells in Graves' hyperthyroidism and ophthalmopathy. Per that paper: The TCR CDR3 first-round RT-PCR relied on the HTBI primer set. A model built on 13 V-J features separated ophthalmopathy from stable hyperthyroidism.

The material was peripheral blood mononuclear cells (PBMCs), obtained at new diagnosis, from a patient treated with antithyroid drugs. This clonotype was obtained from a woman between 40 and 65 years old with Graves disease.

DNA of the CDR3: TGTGCCAGCAGCCAAGCCCCCAGGACGAACACTGAAGCTTTCTTT. As protein: CASSQAPRTNTEAFF. The rearrangement links TRBV3-1 to TRBJ1-1; unclear D gene. Trimming shortened V by 1 base and J by 1 base, and 10 bases separated the two germline ends. Germline values: CDR1 LGHDT, CDR2 YNNKEL (reference sequence). CDR3 length: 15 amino acids.